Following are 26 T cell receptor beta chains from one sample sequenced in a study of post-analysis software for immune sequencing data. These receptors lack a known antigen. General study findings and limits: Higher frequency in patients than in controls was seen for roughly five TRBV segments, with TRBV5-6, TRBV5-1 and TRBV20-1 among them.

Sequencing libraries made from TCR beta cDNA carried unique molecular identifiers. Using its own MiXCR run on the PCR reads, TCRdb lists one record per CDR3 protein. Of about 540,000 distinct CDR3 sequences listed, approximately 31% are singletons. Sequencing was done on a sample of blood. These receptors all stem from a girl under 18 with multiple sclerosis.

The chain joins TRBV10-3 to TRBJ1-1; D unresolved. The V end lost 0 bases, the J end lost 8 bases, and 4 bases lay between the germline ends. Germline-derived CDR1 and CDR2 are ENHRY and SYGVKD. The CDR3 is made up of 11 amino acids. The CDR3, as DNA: TGTGCCATCAGTGAGTCTAGCGAAGCTTTCTTT. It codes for CAISESSEAFF.

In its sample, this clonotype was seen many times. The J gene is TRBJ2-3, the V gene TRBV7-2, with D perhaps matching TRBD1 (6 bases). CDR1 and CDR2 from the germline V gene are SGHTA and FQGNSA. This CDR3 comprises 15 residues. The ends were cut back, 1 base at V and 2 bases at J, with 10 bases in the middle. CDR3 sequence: CASSLVGQSTDTQYF. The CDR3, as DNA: TGTGCCAGCAGCTTAGTCGGACAGTCCACAGATACGCAGTATTTT.

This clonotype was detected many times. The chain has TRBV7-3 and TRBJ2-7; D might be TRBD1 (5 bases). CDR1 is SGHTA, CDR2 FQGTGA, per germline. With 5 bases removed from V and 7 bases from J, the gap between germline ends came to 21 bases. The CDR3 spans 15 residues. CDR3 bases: TGTGCCAGCAGCCCTAATGCGCAGGGTTCTCGGGAGCAGTACTTC. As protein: CASSPNAQGSREQYF.

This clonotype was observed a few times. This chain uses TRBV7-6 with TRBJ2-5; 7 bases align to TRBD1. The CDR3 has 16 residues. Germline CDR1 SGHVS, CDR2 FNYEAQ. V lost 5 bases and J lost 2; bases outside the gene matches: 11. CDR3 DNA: TGTGCCAGCAGCAAGCTGGGACAGACCAAGCAAGAGACCCAGTACTTC. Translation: CASSKLGQTKQETQYF.

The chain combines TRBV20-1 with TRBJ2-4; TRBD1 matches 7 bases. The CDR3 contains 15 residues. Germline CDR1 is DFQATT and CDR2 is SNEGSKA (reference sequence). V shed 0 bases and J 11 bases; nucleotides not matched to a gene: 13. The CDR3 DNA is TGCAGTGCTAGAGATGGGAGAGGGGGCGGGTTCGTTCAGTACTTC. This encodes CSARDGRGGGFVQYF.

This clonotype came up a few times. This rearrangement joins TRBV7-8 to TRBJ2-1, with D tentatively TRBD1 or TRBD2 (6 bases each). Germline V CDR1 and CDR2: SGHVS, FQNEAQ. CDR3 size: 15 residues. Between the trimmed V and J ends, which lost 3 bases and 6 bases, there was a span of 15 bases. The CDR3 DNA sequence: TGTGCCAGCAGCTTTACACGGAGGGGGTCCAATGAGCAGTTCTTC. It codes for CASSFTRRGSNEQFF.

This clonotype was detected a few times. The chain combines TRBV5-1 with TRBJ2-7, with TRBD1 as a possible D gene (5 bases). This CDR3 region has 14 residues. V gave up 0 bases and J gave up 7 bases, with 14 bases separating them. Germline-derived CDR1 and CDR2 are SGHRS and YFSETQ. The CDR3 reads CASSLARTPWEQYF. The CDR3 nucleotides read TGCGCCAGCAGCTTGGCCAGGACACCGTGGGAGCAGTACTTC.

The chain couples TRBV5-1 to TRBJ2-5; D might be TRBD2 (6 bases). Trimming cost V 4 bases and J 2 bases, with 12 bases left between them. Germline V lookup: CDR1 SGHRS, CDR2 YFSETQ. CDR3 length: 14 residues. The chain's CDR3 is CASSAGTVQETQYF. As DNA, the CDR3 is TGCGCCAGCAGCGCGGGGACTGTTCAAGAGACCCAGTACTTC. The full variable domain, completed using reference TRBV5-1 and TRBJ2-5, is KAGVTQTPRYLIKTRGQQVTLSCSPISGHRSVSWYQQTPGQGLQFLFEYFSETQRNKGNFPGRFSGRQFSNSRSEMNVSTLELGDSALYLCASSAGTVQETQYFGPGTRLLVL.

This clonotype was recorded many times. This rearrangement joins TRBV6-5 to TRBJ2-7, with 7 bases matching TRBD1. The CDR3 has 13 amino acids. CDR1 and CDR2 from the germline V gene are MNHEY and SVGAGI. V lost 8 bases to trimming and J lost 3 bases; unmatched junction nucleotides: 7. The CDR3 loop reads CASLPGQIYEQYF. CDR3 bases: TGTGCCAGCCTACCGGGACAGATCTACGAGCAGTACTTC.

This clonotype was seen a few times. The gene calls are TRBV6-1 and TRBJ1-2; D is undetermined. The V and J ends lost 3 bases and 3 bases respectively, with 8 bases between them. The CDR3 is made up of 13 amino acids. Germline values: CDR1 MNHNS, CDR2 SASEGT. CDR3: CASSDSTYYGYTF. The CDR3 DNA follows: TGTGCCAGCAGTGATAGTACGTACTATGGCTACACCTTC.

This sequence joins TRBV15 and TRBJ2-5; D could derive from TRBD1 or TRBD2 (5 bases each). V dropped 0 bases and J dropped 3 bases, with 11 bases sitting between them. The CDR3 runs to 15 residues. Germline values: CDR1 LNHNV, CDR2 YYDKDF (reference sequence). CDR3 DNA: TGTGCCACCAGCAGAGATTGGGGGTCAAAAGAGACCCAGTACTTC. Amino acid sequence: CATSRDWGSKETQYF.

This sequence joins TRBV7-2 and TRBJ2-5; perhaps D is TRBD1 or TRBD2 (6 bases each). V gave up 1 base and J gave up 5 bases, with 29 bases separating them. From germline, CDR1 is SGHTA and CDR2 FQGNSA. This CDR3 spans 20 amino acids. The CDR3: CASSLGGAVPSRIIKETQYF. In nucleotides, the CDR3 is TGTGCCAGCAGCTTAGGGGGGGCCGTCCCGTCTCGAATCATCAAGGAGACCCAGTACTTC.

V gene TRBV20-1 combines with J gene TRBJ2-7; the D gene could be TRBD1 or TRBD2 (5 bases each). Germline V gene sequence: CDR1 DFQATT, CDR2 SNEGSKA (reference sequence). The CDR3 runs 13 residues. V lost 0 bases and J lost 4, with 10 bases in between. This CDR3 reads CSARDWDGYEQYF. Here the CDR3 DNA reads TGCAGTGCTAGAGATTGGGACGGTTACGAGCAGTACTTC.

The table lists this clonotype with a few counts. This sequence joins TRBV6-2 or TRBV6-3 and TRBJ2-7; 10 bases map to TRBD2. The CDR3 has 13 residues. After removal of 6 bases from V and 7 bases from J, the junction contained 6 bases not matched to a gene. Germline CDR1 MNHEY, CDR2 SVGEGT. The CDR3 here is CASSPIAGGEQYF. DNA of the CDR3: TGTGCCAGCAGCCCTATAGCGGGGGGTGAGCAGTACTTC.

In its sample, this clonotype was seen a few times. The CDR3 DNA reads as TGTGCCAGCTCACTTCCCGGGACAGGGGCCAACGAGCAGTACTTC. It translates to CASSLPGTGANEQYF. The V and J genes are TRBV18 and TRBJ2-7, with 10 bases identical to TRBD1. This CDR3 spans 15 amino acids. Per the germline V gene, CDR1 is KGHSH and CDR2 is LQKENI. After removal of 4 bases from V and 5 bases from J, the junction contained 8 bases not matched to a gene.

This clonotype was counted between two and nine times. For the CDR3, the DNA is TGTGCCAGCAGCTTCCAGGGGGCCATCAATCAGCCCCAGCATTTT. Protein product: CASSFQGAINQPQHF. V gene TRBV7-8 combines with J gene TRBJ1-5; 8 nucleotides agree with TRBD1. This CDR3 spans 15 amino acids. CDR1 SGHVS and CDR2 FQNEAQ come from the germline V gene. After removal of 3 bases from V and 3 bases from J, the junction contained 4 bases not matched to a gene.

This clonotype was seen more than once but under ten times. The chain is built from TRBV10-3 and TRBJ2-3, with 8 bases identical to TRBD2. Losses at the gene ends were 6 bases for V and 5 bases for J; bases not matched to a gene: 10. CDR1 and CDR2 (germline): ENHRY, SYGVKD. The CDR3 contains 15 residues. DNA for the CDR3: TGTGCCATCAGCGTTCTAGCGGGTTCTGTAGATACGCAGTATTTT. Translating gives CAISVLAGSVDTQYF.

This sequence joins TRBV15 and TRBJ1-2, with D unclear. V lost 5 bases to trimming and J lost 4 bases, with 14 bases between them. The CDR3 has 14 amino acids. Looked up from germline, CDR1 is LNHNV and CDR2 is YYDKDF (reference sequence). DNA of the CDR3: TGTGCCACCAGCCCCCCCGAGGAGGGCTATGGCTACACCTTC. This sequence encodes CATSPPEEGYGYTF.

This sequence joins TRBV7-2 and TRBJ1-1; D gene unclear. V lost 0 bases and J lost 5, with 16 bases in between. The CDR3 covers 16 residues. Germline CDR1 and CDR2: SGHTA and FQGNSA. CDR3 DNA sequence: TGTGCCAGCAGCTTAGCGGCCCGGACGGCGGGGACTGAAGCTTTCTTT. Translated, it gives CASSLAARTAGTEAFF.

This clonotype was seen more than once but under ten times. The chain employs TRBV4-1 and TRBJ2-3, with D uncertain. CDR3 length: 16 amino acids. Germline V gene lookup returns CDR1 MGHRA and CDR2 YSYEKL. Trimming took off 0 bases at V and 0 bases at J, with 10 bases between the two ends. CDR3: CASSQESRISTDTQYF. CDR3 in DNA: TGCGCCAGCAGCCAAGAATCAAGGATCAGCACAGATACGCAGTATTTT.

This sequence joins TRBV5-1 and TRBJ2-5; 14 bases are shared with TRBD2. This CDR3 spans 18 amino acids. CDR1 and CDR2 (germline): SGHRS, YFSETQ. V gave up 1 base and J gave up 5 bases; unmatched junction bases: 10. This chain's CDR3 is CASSLKRLAGGLDETQYF. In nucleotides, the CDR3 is TGCGCCAGCAGCTTGAAGAGACTAGCGGGGGGGTTGGATGAGACCCAGTACTTC. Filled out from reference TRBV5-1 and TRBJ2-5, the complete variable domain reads KAGVTQTPRYLIKTRGQQVTLSCSPISGHRSVSWYQQTPGQGLQFLFEYFSETQRNKGNFPGRFSGRQFSNSRSEMNVSTLELGDSALYLCASSLKRLAGGLDETQYFGPGTRLLVL.

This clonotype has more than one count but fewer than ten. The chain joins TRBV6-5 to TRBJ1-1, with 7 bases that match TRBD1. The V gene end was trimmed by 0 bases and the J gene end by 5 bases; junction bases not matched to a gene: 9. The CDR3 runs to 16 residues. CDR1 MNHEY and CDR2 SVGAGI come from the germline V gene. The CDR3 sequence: CASSYSRLQGRTEAFF. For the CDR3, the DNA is TGTGCCAGCAGTTACTCGAGGTTACAGGGGCGGACTGAAGCTTTCTTT.

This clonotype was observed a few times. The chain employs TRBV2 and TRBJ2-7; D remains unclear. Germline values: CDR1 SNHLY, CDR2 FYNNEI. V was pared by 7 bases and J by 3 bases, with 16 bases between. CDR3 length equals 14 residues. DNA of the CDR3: TGTGCCAGCACCCGGCTCGGCGAAGTCTACGAGCAGTACTTC. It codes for CASTRLGEVYEQYF.

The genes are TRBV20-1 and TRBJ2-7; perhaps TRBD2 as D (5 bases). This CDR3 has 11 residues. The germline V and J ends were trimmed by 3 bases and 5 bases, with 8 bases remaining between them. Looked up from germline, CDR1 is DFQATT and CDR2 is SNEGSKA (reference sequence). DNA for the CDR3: TGCAGTGCTAGGGCGGAGGACGAGCAGTACTTC. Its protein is CSARAEDEQYF.

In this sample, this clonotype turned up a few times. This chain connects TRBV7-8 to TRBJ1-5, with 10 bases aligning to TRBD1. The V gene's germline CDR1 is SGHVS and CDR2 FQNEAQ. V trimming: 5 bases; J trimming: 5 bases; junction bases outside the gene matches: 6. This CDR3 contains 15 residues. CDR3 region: CASSAEGQGYQPQHF. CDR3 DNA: TGTGCCAGCAGCGCAGAGGGACAGGGGTATCAGCCCCAGCATTTT.

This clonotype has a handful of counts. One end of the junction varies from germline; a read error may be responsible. In nucleotides, the CDR3 is TGTGCCAGCTCCAAGGGCCCGCCAGAAACGCAGTATTTT. It yields the protein CASSKGPPETQYF. This sequence joins TRBV6-4 and TRBJ2-3, with no clear D. The germline gives CDR1 MRHNA, CDR2 SNTAGT. CDR3 length: 13 residues.